This TCR beta chain was documented in a study of blood T cell repertoires in COVID-19. Per the original data handling: By means of reference gene primer amplification, nucleated cell counts were estimated. The protocol was immunoSEQ multiplex PCR, while the TCRdb copy is restricted to in-frame clones and leaves out a portion. The V and J calls and clone size come from that table; D and trimming were worked out from the DNA. Seen here are just under 350,000 clones, 75% to 90% observed once, and the top ten hold around 6%. The CDR3 contains 13 residues. Germline V gives CDR1 MNHEY, CDR2 SVGAGI. V was cut by 10 bases and J by 3 bases, with 13 bases left in between.

The V call is TRBV6-5, the J call TRBJ2-1; D is ambiguous. The sequence came from a woman aged 45 to 65 with COVID-19, enrolled during active disease. The material sequenced was peripheral blood. The CDR3 region has the DNA TGTGCCACTCATGGCGGAATCTACAATGAGCAGTTCTTC. This codes for CATHGGIYNEQFF.